A single sample is the source of the 28 T cell receptor beta chains below, sequenced in a study of siplizumab effects on memory and regulatory T cells. Sequenced by immunoSEQ multiplex PCR; TCRdb stores in-frame clones only, minus some. The table records just over 40,000 clones, around 89% of them present only once. The material sequenced was naive CD4+ T cells sorted from blood. The receptors were gathered from a human donor in good health.

V gene TRBV7-8 combines with J gene TRBJ2-1; tentatively, D is TRBD1 (5 bases). The CDR3 runs to 15 residues. The V gene lost 6 bases and the J gene lost 4 bases, with 16 bases spanning the gap. Germline CDR1 and CDR2: SGHVS and FQNEAQ. The CDR3 reads CASSDQEGDYNEQFF. The CDR3 bases are TGTGCCAGCAGTGATCAGGAAGGGGATTACAATGAGCAGTTCTTC.

This chain links TRBV28 with TRBJ1-2; the D gene is possibly TRBD1 (6 bases). V was clipped by 2 bases and J by 2 bases, with 9 bases between them. This CDR3 spans 14 amino acids. Germline V lookup: CDR1 MDHEN, CDR2 SYDVKM. CDR3 loop: CASSLVGGNYGYTF. Here the CDR3 DNA reads TGTGCCAGCAGTTTAGTAGGGGGAAACTATGGCTACACCTTC.

The rearrangement uses TRBV5-4 and TRBJ1-1; D ambiguous. The V end lost 4 bases, the J end lost 6 bases, and 10 bases lay between the germline ends. The CDR3 has 12 amino acids. Germline CDR1 is SGHNT and CDR2 is YYREEE (reference sequence). The CDR3 nucleotides read TGTGCCAGCAGCCTGGATGTGTCTGAAGCTTTCTTT. Translated, it gives CASSLDVSEAFF.

This clone has only a few counts. This chain links TRBV4-2 with TRBJ1-2, with TRBD1 as a possible D gene (6 bases). Germline CDR1 LGHNA, CDR2 YNFKEQ. V was clipped by 6 bases and J by 8 bases, with 13 bases between them. The CDR3 loop spans 12 amino acids. CDR3 amino acids: CASRQGYKGYTF. The CDR3 DNA reads TGTGCCAGCAGACAGGGATACAAGGGCTACACCTTC.

The genes are TRBV4-1 and TRBJ2-5; D gene unclear. V was cut by 0 bases and J by 2 bases, with 16 bases left in between. Germline CDR1 and CDR2: MGHRA and YSYEKL. The CDR3 consists of 17 residues. CDR3 DNA: TGCGCCAGCAGCCAAGAACTGGGTCTGGCCACACAAGAGACCCAGTACTTC. Residues: CASSQELGLATQETQYF.

The chain carries TRBV6-6 and TRBJ1-2; 11 nucleotides align to TRBD1. With 6 bases clipped from V and 0 bases from J, the junction kept 3 bases outside the gene matches. This CDR3 comprises 15 residues. Per germline, CDR1 MNHNY and CDR2 SVGAGI (reference sequence). CDR3 sequence reads: CASRWDRGANYGYTF. The DNA of the CDR3 is TGTGCCAGCAGGTGGGACAGGGGGGCTAACTATGGCTACACCTTC.

The gene calls are TRBV6-5 and TRBJ2-1; tentatively, D is TRBD2 (6 bases). The V end lost 3 bases, the J end lost 0 bases, and 12 bases lay between the germline ends. CDR1 MNHEY and CDR2 SVGAGI come from the germline V gene. The CDR3 runs to 16 residues. In nucleotides, the CDR3 is TGTGCCAGCAGTTATTACGGGGGAGGCTCCTACAATGAGCAGTTCTTC. Its translation: CASSYYGGGSYNEQFF.

The J gene is TRBJ2-3, the V gene TRBV9, with 8 nucleotides matching TRBD2. The CDR3 has 17 amino acids. V lost 0 bases to trimming and J lost 0 bases; unmatched junction nucleotides: 6. Germline V gives CDR1 SGDLS, CDR2 YYNGEE. CDR3 in amino acids: CASSVGSGRGSTDTQYF. The CDR3 nucleotides read TGTGCCAGCAGCGTAGGAAGCGGGAGAGGGAGCACAGATACGCAGTATTTT. The variable domain in full, with the rest retrieved from reference TRBV9 and TRBJ2-3, is DSGVTQTPKHLITATGQRVTLRCSPRSGDLSVYWYQQSLDQGLQFLIQYYNGEERAKGNILERFSAQQFPDLHSELNLSSLELGDSALYFCASSVGSGRGSTDTQYFGPGTRLTVL.

This chain joins TRBV5-1 and TRBJ2-3; a possible D gene is TRBD2 (5 bases). CDR3 size: 14 residues. The V end lost 3 bases, the J end lost 0 bases, and 8 bases lay between the germline ends. From germline, CDR1 is SGHRS and CDR2 YFSETQ. CDR3: CASSSGYSTDTQYF. The CDR3 bases are TGCGCCAGCAGCTCGGGATATAGCACAGATACGCAGTATTTT.

The sample holds a few counts of this clone. One end of the junction is discordant with germline, which a read error may explain. The chain uses TRBV4-1 and TRBJ2-7, with a tentative D call TRBD2 (6 bases). CDR1 is MGHRA and CDR2 is YSYEKL in the germline V gene. There are 13 residues in the CDR3. The CDR3 region has the DNA TGCGCCAGTAGCCCGGGACTTGTTCGCGAGCAGTACTTC. Its protein product is CASSPGLVREQYF.

The gene calls are TRBV5-1 and TRBJ2-3; 7 positions agree with TRBD2. After removal of 4 bases from V and 1 base from J, the junction contained 9 bases not matched to a gene. The CDR3 length is 16 residues. The germline V gene has CDR1 SGHRS and CDR2 YFSETQ. This CDR3 is CASSPPSSGGTDTQYF. CDR3 bases: TGCGCCAGCAGCCCACCCTCTAGCGGAGGCACAGATACGCAGTATTTT.

The V call is TRBV11-2, the J call TRBJ2-7; 8 nucleotides agree with TRBD1. The length of the CDR3 is 12 residues. Germline lookup yields CDR1 SGHAT and CDR2 FQNNGV. Trimming at V came to 4 bases and at J to 7 bases, leaving 3 bases not matched to a gene. The CDR3 loop reads CASSSTGEEQYF. In nucleotides, the CDR3 is TGTGCCAGCAGCTCGACAGGGGAAGAGCAGTACTTC.

This clone is a singleton in its sample. The chain joins TRBV29-1 to TRBJ1-1; the D is unclear. V was clipped by 6 bases and J by 0 bases, with 11 bases between them. The V gene's germline CDR1 is SQVTM and CDR2 ANQGSEA. The CDR3 loop spans 13 amino acids. The CDR3 coding sequence is TGCAGCGTAAGCCAACACCTGAACACTGAAGCTTTCTTT. It encodes CSVSQHLNTEAFF. Together with reference TRBV29-1 and TRBJ1-1, the CDR3 gives the full variable domain: SAVISQKPSRDICQRGTSLTIQCQVDSQVTMMFWYRQQPGQSLTLIATANQGSEATYESGFVIDKFPISRPNLTFSTLTVSNMSPEDSSIYLCSVSQHLNTEAFFGQGTRLTVV.

The genes are TRBV23-1 and TRBJ2-5; the D gene is possibly TRBD2 (5 bases). TRBV23-1 is treated as an ORF (open reading frame) with a function not yet certain. Trimming left V 4 bases short and J 5 bases short, with 17 bases between. The CDR3 has 15 residues. The CDR3 spells CASSLARGVRETQYF. In DNA, the CDR3 is TGCGCCAGCAGTCTAGCCCGGGGAGTACGGGAGACCCAGTACTTC.

The V call is TRBV10-3, the J call TRBJ2-1; D is unresolved. CDR3 length: 14 residues. CDR1 is ENHRY and CDR2 is SYGVKD in the germline V gene. The V gene lost 5 bases and the J gene lost 3 bases, with 11 bases spanning the gap. The CDR3 loop is CAISKQDVYNEQFF. The CDR3 coding sequence is TGTGCCATCAGTAAGCAAGACGTCTACAATGAGCAGTTCTTC.

The chain joins TRBV5-4 to TRBJ2-7, with TRBD2 matching 9 bases. The J segment lost 4 bases and the V segment lost 0 bases, leaving 5 bases of the junction unmatched. Germline-derived CDR1 and CDR2 are SGHNT and YYREEE (reference sequence). The CDR3 has 15 amino acids. The CDR3 loop reads CASSLGVAGVYEQYF. In nucleotides, the CDR3 is TGTGCCAGCAGCTTGGGGGTAGCGGGAGTTTACGAGCAGTACTTC.

The chain combines TRBV4-2 with TRBJ2-7; 9 bases fit TRBD2. Germline lookup yields CDR1 LGHNA and CDR2 YNFKEQ. Unmatched junction bases numbered 21, after V lost 4 bases and J lost 2 bases. The CDR3 has 20 amino acids. CDR3 in DNA: TGTGCCAGCAGCCGCCAAAGGGAGCGGGAGGTATATACCAGGACCTACGAGCAGTACTTC. It codes for CASSRQREREVYTRTYEQYF.

The rearrangement links TRBV29-1 to TRBJ2-2, with D unresolved. V was clipped by 6 bases and J by 1 base, with 3 bases between them. The germline V gene has CDR1 SQVTM and CDR2 ANQGSEA. The CDR3 spans 11 residues. As DNA, the CDR3 is TGCAGCGTCAGGAACACCGGGGAGCTGTTTTTT. Translated, it gives CSVRNTGELFF.

The chain has TRBV7-9 and TRBJ1-1; the D gene is possibly TRBD1 (6 bases). The germline CDR1 and CDR2 sequences are SEHNR and FQNEAQ (reference sequence). This CDR3 spans 14 amino acids. V was cut by 3 bases and J by 0 bases, with 8 bases left in between. The CDR3 coding sequence is TGTGCCAGCAGCTTGACAGGCCTGAACACTGAAGCTTTCTTT. This sequence encodes CASSLTGLNTEAFF.

The rearrangement links TRBV27 to TRBJ2-5, with D unresolved. The CDR3 sequence is 13 residues long. V gave up 3 bases and J gave up 2 bases, with 7 bases separating them. Germline values: CDR1 MNHEY, CDR2 SMNVEV (reference sequence). CDR3 sequence (DNA): TGTGCCAGCAGTTTGACGGTACAAGAGACCCAGTACTTC. Protein product: CASSLTVQETQYF.

This clone was observed a handful of times. The CDR3 region has the DNA TGTGCCAGCAGGTACAGAACAGGGGTGAATCAGCCCCAGCATTTT. Its protein is CASRYRTGVNQPQHF. This rearrangement joins TRBV2 to TRBJ1-5; 7 bases line up with TRBD1. Germline CDR1 SNHLY, CDR2 FYNNEI. The CDR3 is 15 amino acids. Trimming at V came to 6 bases and at J to 4 bases, leaving 9 bases not matched to a gene.

The chain employs TRBV11-2 and TRBJ1-2; the D gene is possibly TRBD1 (6 bases). The CDR3 spans 10 residues. The ends were cut back, 8 bases at V and 7 bases at J, with 8 bases in the middle. From germline, CDR1 is SGHAT and CDR2 FQNNGV. The CDR3 here is CASGGAGYTF. CDR3 nucleotide sequence: TGTGCCAGCGGGGGGGCTGGCTACACCTTC.

This clone was seen a single time. The chain joins TRBV27 to TRBJ2-5, with a weak D call TRBD2 (5 bases). The CDR3 has 15 residues. The germline V and J ends were trimmed by 0 bases and 1 base, with 9 bases remaining between them. Germline-derived CDR1 and CDR2 are MNHEY and SMNVEV (reference sequence). The CDR3 protein is CASSLSRLIQETQYF. The CDR3 region has the DNA TGTGCCAGCAGTTTATCGCGACTAATCCAAGAGACCCAGTACTTC.

This sequence joins TRBV4-2 and TRBJ2-3; 9 bases are shared with TRBD2. This CDR3 contains 16 residues. Germline CDR1 and CDR2: LGHNA and YNFKEQ. The V and J ends lost 0 bases and 4 bases, in that order; junction bases with no gene match: 5. This CDR3 is CASSQDRAGGSDTQYF. Here the CDR3 DNA reads TGTGCCAGCAGCCAAGATAGAGCGGGGGGATCAGATACGCAGTATTTT.

V gene TRBV7-9 combines with J gene TRBJ2-5; D is unresolved. Trimming left V 1 base short and J 2 bases short, with 11 bases between. Germline CDR1 SEHNR, CDR2 FQNEAQ (reference sequence). CDR3 size: 15 residues. For the CDR3, the DNA is TGTGCCAGCAGCTTAGTGTCGGCAGCTCAAGAGACCCAGTACTTC. Translation: CASSLVSAAQETQYF. The full variable domain, in which reference TRBV7-9 and TRBJ2-5 provide the parts outside the CDR3, is DTGVSQNPRHKITKRGQNVTFRCDPISEHNRLYWYRQTLGQGPEFLTYFQNEAQLEKSRLLSDRFSAERPKGSFSTLEIQRTEQGDSAMYLCASSLVSAAQETQYFGPGTRLLVL.

This rearrangement joins TRBV5-1 to TRBJ1-2; 10 nucleotides line up with TRBD1. Germline-derived CDR1 and CDR2 are SGHRS and YFSETQ. The V segment lost 4 bases and the J segment 5 bases; nucleotides outside the gene matches: 8. CDR3 length equals 15 residues. The CDR3 region is CASSIGQGVWYGYTF. The CDR3 nucleotides read TGCGCCAGCAGCATTGGACAGGGGGTGTGGTATGGCTACACCTTC.

The V gene is TRBV4-1, the J gene TRBJ2-3, with TRBD1 matching 9 bases. Germline V gene data show CDR1 as MGHRA and CDR2 as YSYEKL. Trimming took 4 bases from V and 3 from J; bases not matched to a gene: 8. The CDR3 has 16 amino acids. CDR3 sequence (DNA): TGCGCCAGCAGCCCGGGGACAGGGAGTACGACAGATACGCAGTATTTT. Its translation: CASSPGTGSTTDTQYF.

V and J are TRBV7-2 and TRBJ2-3; 12 nucleotides match TRBD2. This CDR3 is 17 amino acids long. Germline CDR1 reads SGHTA; CDR2 reads FQGNSA. The junction had 6 bases not matched to a gene; V was cut back by 2 bases and J by 3 bases. DNA of the CDR3: TGTGCCAGCAGCTTAAGACTAGCGGGAGTGGCGACAGATACGCAGTATTTT. It is translated as CASSLRLAGVATDTQYF.